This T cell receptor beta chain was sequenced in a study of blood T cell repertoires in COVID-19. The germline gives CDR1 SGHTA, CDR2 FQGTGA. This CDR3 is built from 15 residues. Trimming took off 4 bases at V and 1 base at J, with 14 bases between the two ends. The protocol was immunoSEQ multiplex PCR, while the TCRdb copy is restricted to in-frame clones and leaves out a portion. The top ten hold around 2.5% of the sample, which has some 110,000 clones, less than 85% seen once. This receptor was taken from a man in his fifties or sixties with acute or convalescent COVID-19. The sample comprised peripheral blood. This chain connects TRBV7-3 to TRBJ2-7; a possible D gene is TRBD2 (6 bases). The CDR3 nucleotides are TGTGCCAGCAGCTCTTTTAGACGGGAGTCCTACGAGCAGTACTTC. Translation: CASSSFRRESYEQYF.